These T cell receptor beta chains were read from a single sample in a study of cytomegalovirus exposure and HLA in healthy donors. Profiling relied on immunoSEQ multiplex PCR, and the TCRdb table lists in-frame clones only, not all of them. This table has hundreds of thousands of clones, about 75% appearing once. Sequencing was carried out using PBMCs. Every receptor here comes from a woman aged 25-40 years in good health and CMV-seronegative. CDR3s leave out the opening cysteine and the closing phenylalanine or tryptophan. The order of the fields is D gene, J gene, V gene, CDR3 protein. D genes are given only for firm matches.

d_call: -; j_call: TRBJ2-2; v_call: TRBV5-1; cdr3_aa: ASSRKQGNTGELF
d_call: TRBD1; j_call: TRBJ2-7; v_call: TRBV9; cdr3_aa: ASSTGTGDYEQY
d_call: -; j_call: TRBJ2-1; v_call: TRBV5-8; cdr3_aa: ASSSPYNEQF
d_call: -; j_call: TRBJ1-2; v_call: TRBV5-4; cdr3_aa: ASSLNTGGYT
d_call: TRBD2; j_call: TRBJ2-2; v_call: TRBV29-1; cdr3_aa: SAERGIGELF
d_call: -; j_call: TRBJ1-2; v_call: TRBV2; cdr3_aa: ASSEDREISGYT
d_call: -; j_call: TRBJ1-1; v_call: TRBV7-2; cdr3_aa: ASSLIQTNTEAF
d_call: TRBD2; j_call: TRBJ2-3; v_call: TRBV10-3; cdr3_aa: ASSLAGDPSTDTQY
d_call: -; j_call: TRBJ1-2; v_call: TRBV5-6; cdr3_aa: ASSFLGAARYGYT
d_call: TRBD1; j_call: TRBJ1-6; v_call: TRBV30; cdr3_aa: AWGGQGGSPLH
d_call: -; j_call: TRBJ2-7; v_call: TRBV7-6; cdr3_aa: ASSLTGSEQY
d_call: TRBD1; j_call: TRBJ1-1; v_call: TRBV6-1; cdr3_aa: ASSEFGTGEEAF
d_call: TRBD1; j_call: TRBJ1-4; v_call: TRBV5-1; cdr3_aa: ASSLAQGANEKLF
d_call: -; j_call: TRBJ2-7; v_call: TRBV27; cdr3_aa: ASSLGLMQY
d_call: -; j_call: TRBJ2-3; v_call: TRBV6-5; cdr3_aa: ASSGVRTDTQY
d_call: -; j_call: TRBJ2-1; v_call: TRBV30; cdr3_aa: AWSVVGSEQF
d_call: TRBD1; j_call: TRBJ2-3; v_call: TRBV5-1; cdr3_aa: ASSPGLGTGDTDTQY
d_call: TRBD2; j_call: TRBJ2-5; v_call: TRBV5-1; cdr3_aa: ASTPGNAGVQETQY
d_call: TRBD1; j_call: TRBJ1-6; v_call: TRBV7-2; cdr3_aa: ASSRTGGNSPLH
d_call: TRBD2; j_call: TRBJ2-7; v_call: TRBV29-1; cdr3_aa: SVGAGGTEQY
d_call: TRBD2; j_call: TRBJ2-1; v_call: TRBV30; cdr3_aa: AWEGLAGGYNEQF
d_call: TRBD1; j_call: TRBJ2-6; v_call: TRBV5-8; cdr3_aa: ASSSGQGASGANVLT
d_call: -; j_call: TRBJ2-1; v_call: TRBV6-1; cdr3_aa: ASSTSLNEQF
d_call: -; j_call: TRBJ1-2; v_call: TRBV5-6; cdr3_aa: ASSLGQTDGYT
d_call: -; j_call: TRBJ2-5; v_call: TRBV7-9; cdr3_aa: ASSFGGQQETQY
d_call: -; j_call: TRBJ2-7; v_call: TRBV6-1; cdr3_aa: ASKLRQVSYEQY
d_call: TRBD2; j_call: TRBJ2-7; v_call: TRBV7-2; cdr3_aa: ASSQSGSTSREQY
d_call: -; j_call: TRBJ1-1; v_call: TRBV6-1; cdr3_aa: ASKQLGANTEAF
d_call: -; j_call: TRBJ2-3; v_call: TRBV11-2; cdr3_aa: ASTRAGQPSTDTQY
d_call: TRBD2; j_call: TRBJ2-3; v_call: TRBV5-1; cdr3_aa: ASSGGLAALRGTDTQY
d_call: -; j_call: TRBJ2-7; v_call: TRBV25-1; cdr3_aa: ASKSDSYGYEQY
d_call: -; j_call: TRBJ1-5; v_call: TRBV19; cdr3_aa: ASSIPGNQPQH
d_call: TRBD1; j_call: TRBJ2-1; v_call: TRBV7-2; cdr3_aa: ASSLEGTGVIEQF
d_call: -; j_call: TRBJ1-6; v_call: TRBV5-6; cdr3_aa: ASSLPLPHSPLH
d_call: -; j_call: TRBJ2-3; v_call: TRBV29-1; cdr3_aa: SVNDITDTQY
d_call: -; j_call: TRBJ1-1; v_call: TRBV19; cdr3_aa: ASSIGPDTEAF
d_call: TRBD2; j_call: TRBJ2-2; v_call: TRBV5-6; cdr3_aa: ASSPGTSGGSGELF
d_call: TRBD1; j_call: TRBJ2-7; v_call: TRBV6-6; cdr3_aa: ASSRPLGTVYEQY
d_call: TRBD2; j_call: TRBJ2-3; v_call: TRBV7-8; cdr3_aa: GVGSGGVTDTQY
d_call: -; j_call: TRBJ1-4; v_call: TRBV18; cdr3_aa: ASSPPGQSNEKLF
d_call: -; j_call: TRBJ2-1; v_call: TRBV19; cdr3_aa: ASSKPISGPSSYNEQF
d_call: -; j_call: TRBJ1-1; v_call: TRBV7-6; cdr3_aa: ASSPWGTSTTEAF
d_call: -; j_call: TRBJ1-5; v_call: TRBV5-1; cdr3_aa: ASSLTGQGGNQPQH
d_call: TRBD1; j_call: TRBJ1-4; v_call: TRBV5-6; cdr3_aa: ASSLRTGQVEKLF
d_call: -; j_call: TRBJ1-4; v_call: TRBV6-1; cdr3_aa: ASSEAGGKSEKLF
d_call: -; j_call: TRBJ2-1; v_call: TRBV30; cdr3_aa: AWSRTTRSYNEQF
d_call: -; j_call: TRBJ1-2; v_call: TRBV7-9; cdr3_aa: ASSLSGTNYGYT
d_call: TRBD1; j_call: TRBJ1-1; v_call: TRBV7-2; cdr3_aa: ASSFLGQPNTEAF
d_call: -; j_call: TRBJ1-3; v_call: TRBV9; cdr3_aa: ASSPPGTGNTIY
d_call: TRBD1; j_call: TRBJ2-5; v_call: TRBV5-6; cdr3_aa: ASRRTGEGETQY
d_call: TRBD1; j_call: TRBJ1-6; v_call: TRBV5-4; cdr3_aa: ASRDGTAYNSPLH
d_call: -; j_call: TRBJ1-5; v_call: TRBV6-5; cdr3_aa: ASSGGRGMSQPQH